This passage covers 19 T cell receptor beta chains from one sample sequenced in a study of monozygotic twins with inflammatory bowel disease. TCRdb reprocessed the 5' RACE reads; each CDR3 protein has one entry and no DNA is given. This sample's table reports about 150,000 distinct CDR3 sequences. The sequencing input was blood. The receptors here all came from a human donor with ulcerative colitis or Crohn's disease, or a healthy co-twin of an affected twin (not recorded which).

This rearrangement joins TRBV30 to TRBJ1-1; the D gene TCRdb calls, TRBD1, cannot be checked with no DNA. The CDR3 extends over 13 amino acids. Germline assignment: CDR1 GTSNPN and CDR2 SVGIG (reference sequence). The chain's CDR3 is CAWFRQMNTEAFF.

The J gene is TRBJ2-1, the V gene TRBV5-1; with no DNA, the TCRdb D assignment of TRBD2 cannot be verified. The V gene's germline CDR1 is SGHRS and CDR2 YFSETQ. There are 15 residues in the CDR3. This chain's CDR3 is CASSGTSGRYNEQFF.

J is TRBJ2-5 and V is TRBV4-2; TCRdb outputs TRBD2, but without DNA this stays unchecked. CDR1 is LGHNA and CDR2 is YNFKEQ in the germline V gene. The CDR3 is 15 amino acids. The CDR3 spells CASSQGAGAGETQYF.

The V gene is TRBV3-1, the J gene TRBJ2-7. Looked up from germline, CDR1 is LGHDT and CDR2 is YNNKEL (reference sequence). This CDR3 contains 20 residues. CDR3 amino acids: CASSRNLRLNTQIYSYEQYF.

J is TRBJ2-7 and V is TRBV7-9; TCRdb's assignment of TRBD1 cannot be checked, as there is no DNA. The CDR3 covers 14 residues. From germline, CDR1 is SEHNR and CDR2 FQNEAQ (reference sequence). The CDR3 here is CASSSPGTYYEQYF.

The chain has TRBV2 and TRBJ2-1; lacking DNA, the TRBD2 call made by TCRdb goes unchecked. CDR3 size: 16 residues. Germline CDR1 is SNHLY and CDR2 is FYNNEI. CDR3 sequence reads: CASSEAYPSGYNEQFF. The full variable domain, completed using reference TRBV2 and TRBJ2-1, is EPEVTQTPSHQVTQMGQEVILRCVPISNHLYFYWYRQILGQKVEFLVSFYNNEISEKSEIFDDQFSVERPDGSNFTLKIRSTKLEDSAMYFCASSEAYPSGYNEQFFGPGTRLTVL.

The chain joins TRBV10-3 to TRBJ2-7. Germline CDR1 reads ENHRY; CDR2 reads SYGVKD. CDR3 size: 12 residues. CDR3: CAISESGYEQYF.

The chain couples TRBV12-3 or TRBV12-4 to TRBJ1-1; TCRdb gives TRBD1 as the D gene, but with no DNA this cannot be confirmed. The CDR3 loop spans 14 amino acids. The CDR3 sequence is CASREGHLNTEAFF.

The J gene is TRBJ2-5, the V gene TRBV5-1. This CDR3 is 12 amino acids long. The V gene's germline CDR1 is SGHRS and CDR2 YFSETQ. The CDR3 is CASSETQETQYF.

V gene TRBV29-1 combines with J gene TRBJ2-3; the TCRdb D gene call, TRBD2, has no DNA to confirm it. The CDR3 is 15 residues long. CDR1 and CDR2 (germline): SQVTM, ANQGSEA. This CDR3 reads CSVRTSGRASDTQYF.

V is TRBV7-6 and J is TRBJ2-6; TCRdb selects TRBD2, and the lack of DNA leaves this call unchecked. CDR3 size: 19 residues. Germline V gene sequence: CDR1 SGHVS, CDR2 FNYEAQ. The CDR3 reads CASSPLLIGLPSGANVLTF.

The V and J genes are TRBV6-5 and TRBJ1-1; TCRdb designates TRBD1, a call that cannot be tested without DNA. CDR3 length: 13 residues. Looked up from germline, CDR1 is MNHEY and CDR2 is SVGAGI. CDR3: CASSYGADSEAFF.

The rearrangement joins TRBV5-1 to TRBJ2-1; TCRdb gives TRBD1 as the D gene, but with no DNA this cannot be confirmed. The CDR3 contains 15 residues. Germline loops: CDR1 SGHRS, CDR2 YFSETQ. The CDR3 region is CASSLQQVSYNEQFF.

J is TRBJ2-2 and V is TRBV28; the TRBD2 assignment by TCRdb is unverifiable without DNA. Germline V CDR1 and CDR2: MDHEN, SYDVKM. The CDR3 spans 17 residues. CDR3: CASSHFQGAGIAGELFF.

V gene TRBV7-2 combines with J gene TRBJ2-7; TCRdb selects TRBD2, and the lack of DNA leaves this call unchecked. Germline CDR1 is SGHTA and CDR2 is FQGNSA. The CDR3 covers 13 residues. The CDR3 sequence: CASSQSGSLSEYF.

This chain links TRBV2 with TRBJ2-1; no DNA is available, so the TRBD2 call from TCRdb remains unchecked. Germline V gene sequence: CDR1 SNHLY, CDR2 FYNNEI. The CDR3 totals 15 residues. This CDR3 is CASGLSGSSYNEQFF.

The CDR3 spells CASSAPEQGGIEKLFF. The chain carries TRBV6-1 and TRBJ1-4; there is no DNA to check the TCRdb D call of TRBD1. The V gene's germline CDR1 is MNHNS and CDR2 SASEGT. This CDR3 spans 16 amino acids.

Here the CDR3 reads CASNYETTSGIYNEQFF. J is TRBJ2-1 and V is TRBV5-1; lacking DNA, the TRBD2 call made by TCRdb goes unchecked. The CDR3 has 17 amino acids. The germline V gene has CDR1 SGHRS and CDR2 YFSETQ.

This rearrangement joins TRBV5-4 to TRBJ2-1; with no DNA, the TCRdb D assignment of TRBD2 cannot be verified. The CDR3 has 15 residues. Germline V gene sequence: CDR1 SGHNT, CDR2 YYREEE (reference sequence). The CDR3 is CASSLALAGGNEQFF.